The T cell receptor beta chain described here comes from a study of T cell changes during pregnancy in multiple sclerosis. Assay: immunoSEQ multiplex PCR; the TCRdb copy retains only in-frame clones and omits some. Of about 110,000 clones detected, just over 90% appear once; the ten largest clones hold about 3.2%. Trimming at V came to 0 bases and at J to 10 bases, leaving 3 bases not matched to a gene. The CDR3 length is 14 residues. Germline CDR1 reads ENHRY; CDR2 reads SYGVKD. The sequence came from a female donor with multiple sclerosis, enrolled in a pregnancy study. The chain uses TRBV10-3 and TRBJ1-1; TRBD1 agrees at 12 bases. The sequenced sample was peripheral blood, obtained after pregnancy. Here the CDR3 DNA reads TGTGCCATCAGTGAGTCGGGGACAGGGGGCGCAGCTTTCTTT. As protein: CAISESGTGGAAFF.